The 19 T cell receptor beta chains below all came from one sample that was sequenced in a study of Tregs in tolerant kidney transplant recipients. Recipients received nonmyeloablative bone marrow transplants from related graft donors, with transient mixed chimerism. Data came from immunoSEQ multiplex PCR; TCRdb stores just in-frame clones and leaves some out. This sample has 45,000 or so clones, with around 90% found just once. The starting material was CD8+ T cells from blood (PBMCs), obtained 12 months after the transplant. Source of these receptors: a human patient who received a combined kidney and bone marrow transplant. A share of the T cells may be of graft donor origin.

V usage is TRBV6-5 and J usage is TRBJ2-7; D may be TRBD1 (6 bases). Trimming left V 4 bases short and J 2 bases short, with 15 bases between. The CDR3 extends over 15 amino acids. The germline CDR1 and CDR2 sequences are MNHEY and SVGAGI. CDR3 protein: CASSFQGPPPYEQYF. As DNA, the CDR3 is TGTGCCAGCAGTTTTCAGGGGCCCCCTCCCTACGAGCAGTACTTC.

This clone came up a few times. The chain is built from TRBV6-1 and TRBJ2-4; possibly TRBD1 for D (6 bases). The CDR3 is 12 amino acids. V gave up 7 bases and J gave up 3 bases, with 7 bases separating them. Looked up from germline, CDR1 is MNHNS and CDR2 is SASEGT. The DNA for the CDR3 is TGTGCCAGCACAGGGGACAAAAACATTCAGTACTTC. Translating gives CASTGDKNIQYF.

The J gene is TRBJ2-4, the V gene TRBV11-3; D is perhaps TRBD1 (6 bases). The CDR3 covers 13 residues. Germline V gene data show CDR1 as SGHNT and CDR2 as YENEEA. Trimming shortened V by 8 bases and J by 1 base, and 9 bases separated the two germline ends. The CDR3 DNA reads as TGTGCCAGCCGTACAGGGGCCAAAAACATTCAGTACTTC. This gives the protein CASRTGAKNIQYF.

The genes are TRBV12-5 and TRBJ2-1; TRBD2 matches 10 bases. The germline CDR1 and CDR2 sequences are LGHNT and FRNRAP. Trimming at V came to 7 bases and at J to 9 bases, leaving 9 bases not matched to a gene. CDR3 length equals 14 residues. CDR3 sequence reads: CASAYSLAGVEQFF. The CDR3 coding sequence is TGTGCTAGTGCTTATAGCCTAGCGGGAGTTGAGCAGTTCTTC. The complete variable domain, with remaining parts taken from reference TRBV12-5 and TRBJ2-1, reads DARVTQTPRHKVTEMGQEVTMRCQPILGHNTVFWYRQTMMQGLELLAYFRNRAPLDDSGMPKDRFSAEMPDATLATLKIQPSEPRDSAVYFCASAYSLAGVEQFFGPGTRLTVL.

The rearrangement links TRBV7-2 to TRBJ2-7; 9 bases align to TRBD2. Germline trimming cut 5 bases from V and 3 bases from J; bases unmatched to any gene: 5. This CDR3 is built from 14 residues. Germline CDR1 SGHTA, CDR2 FQGNSA. The chain's CDR3 is CASSPFSGSYEQYF. In nucleotides, the CDR3 is TGTGCCAGCAGCCCATTTAGCGGGAGCTACGAGCAGTACTTC.

The chain recombines TRBV29-1 with TRBJ1-2; D not resolved. From germline, CDR1 is SQVTM and CDR2 ANQGSEA. V lost 4 bases and J lost 2, with 5 bases in between. The CDR3 contains 11 residues. CDR3 region: CSVGGNYGYTF. The CDR3, as DNA: TGCAGCGTTGGAGGGAACTATGGCTACACCTTC.

Turning to this clone: The same CDR3 also results from other DNA sequences found in this sample. V usage is TRBV4-3 and J usage is TRBJ2-7; TRBD2 matches 7 bases. V lost 3 bases, J lost 1 base, and 0 bases stayed unmatched. Germline CDR1 LGHNA, CDR2 YSLEER. The CDR3 is 13 residues long. The CDR3, as DNA: TGCGCCAGCAGCCACGGGGGGTCCTACGAGCAGTACTTC. Encoded protein: CASSHGGSYEQYF.

The V gene is TRBV10-3, the J gene TRBJ2-5; TRBD2 agrees at 8 bases. Germline assignment: CDR1 ENHRY and CDR2 SYGVKD. The CDR3 runs 17 residues. V lost 4 bases, J lost 0 bases, and 10 bases stayed unmatched. CDR3 coding DNA: TGTGCCATCAGTGGGACTTTGGCTAGCGGGTACCAAGAGACCCAGTACTTC. Protein sequence: CAISGTLASGYQETQYF.

The chain links TRBV4-1 to TRBJ2-1; 8 nucleotides agree with TRBD2. CDR1 and CDR2 from the germline V gene are MGHRA and YSYEKL. V dropped 3 bases and J dropped 6; count of bases not matched to a gene: 7. The CDR3 runs 15 residues. CDR3 protein: CASSHTTLAVNEQFF. The CDR3 nucleotides read TGCGCCAGCAGCCATACAACACTAGCGGTCAATGAGCAGTTCTTC.

V is TRBV4-2 and J is TRBJ2-1; 7 bases map to TRBD2. This CDR3 has 15 amino acids. V lost 1 base and J lost 9; bases outside the gene matches: 9. Germline V gene sequence: CDR1 LGHNA, CDR2 YNFKEQ. CDR3 coding DNA: TGTGCCAGCAGCCAAGCGTTCGGTCTAGCGGCTGAGCAGTTCTTC. Amino acids: CASSQAFGLAAEQFF.

The CDR3 region is CASSPPAPGHNEQFF. The CDR3 DNA follows: TGTGCCAGCAGTCCCCCCGCCCCCGGTCACAATGAGCAGTTCTTC. The rearrangement links TRBV6-1 to TRBJ2-1, with D hard to call. V lost 5 bases and J lost 5, with 16 bases in between. The CDR3 is 15 residues long. The germline V gene has CDR1 MNHNS and CDR2 SASEGT.

The gene calls are TRBV19 and TRBJ2-3, with 8 nucleotides matching TRBD1. CDR1 and CDR2 (germline): LNHDA, SQIVND (reference sequence). Trimming took 1 base from V and 5 from J; bases not matched to a gene: 2. This CDR3 is built from 14 residues. The CDR3 DNA reads as TGTGCCAGTAGTATAGGACAGGGGATAGATACGCAGTATTTT. This codes for CASSIGQGIDTQYF.

The rearrangement uses TRBV11-2 and TRBJ2-1; 10 bases match TRBD2. Germline CDR1 SGHAT, CDR2 FQNNGV. The CDR3 spans 15 residues. J was trimmed by 6 bases and V by 1 base; bases with no gene match: 3. CDR3 DNA: TGTGCCAGCAGCTTAGGGACTAGCGGAGGCAATGAGCAGTTCTTC. This gives the protein CASSLGTSGGNEQFF.

The J gene is TRBJ2-7, the V gene TRBV9; D ambiguous. This CDR3 region has 14 residues. The germline CDR1 and CDR2 sequences are SGDLS and YYNGEE. V lost 0 bases to trimming and J lost 3 bases, with 10 bases between them. The CDR3 nucleotides read TGTGCCAGCAGCGTAGGTGGCAGGTACTACGAGCAGTACTTC. It yields the protein CASSVGGRYYEQYF.

This chain joins TRBV10-3 and TRBJ1-2, with 10 bases fitting TRBD1. This CDR3 is built from 16 residues. J was trimmed by 3 bases and V by 7 bases; bases with no gene match: 11. In germline, CDR1 is ENHRY, CDR2 SYGVKD. The CDR3 loop is CAITLSLDRGDYGYTF. The CDR3 nucleotides are TGTGCCATCACCCTATCCTTGGACAGGGGGGACTATGGCTACACCTTC.

The chain carries TRBV2 and TRBJ1-1; 7 bases align to TRBD1. V dropped 6 bases and J dropped 1; count of bases not matched to a gene: 2. Germline V CDR1 and CDR2: SNHLY, FYNNEI. There are 13 residues in the CDR3. CDR3: CASRDRTNTEAFF. DNA of the CDR3: TGTGCCAGCAGGGACAGGACGAACACTGAAGCTTTCTTT.

This clone was seen a single time. The chain couples TRBV9 to TRBJ1-3, with D perhaps matching TRBD1 (5 bases). V lost 3 bases to trimming and J lost 0 bases, with 7 bases between them. The CDR3 sequence is 14 residues long. Germline lookup yields CDR1 SGDLS and CDR2 YYNGEE. The CDR3, as DNA: TGTGCCAGCAGCGGCGACAGCTCTGGAAACACCATATATTTT. This gives the protein CASSGDSSGNTIYF.

The rearrangement uses TRBV7-3 and TRBJ1-2; D is possibly TRBD1 (5 bases). The V end lost 5 bases, the J end lost 8 bases, and 21 bases lay between the germline ends. Germline V gene data show CDR1 as SGHTA and CDR2 as FQGTGA. The CDR3 extends over 15 amino acids. The CDR3 loop reads CASSETPRGMGGYTF. CDR3 nucleotide sequence: TGTGCCAGCAGCGAAACCCCCCGGGGGATGGGCGGCTACACCTTC.

The chain combines TRBV14 with TRBJ1-2; a weak D match, TRBD1 (6 bases). Trimming left V 3 bases short and J 2 bases short, with 7 bases between. The CDR3 sequence is 13 residues long. CDR1 is SGHDN, CDR2 FVKESK, per germline. CDR3 protein: CASSHGTNYGYTF. CDR3 DNA: TGTGCCAGCAGCCATGGGACAAACTATGGCTACACCTTC.